These T cell receptor beta chains were read from a single sample in a study of Graves' ophthalmopathy and Graves' hyperthyroidism. TCRdb re-derived calls from the multiplex PCR reads in MiXCR, one entry per CDR3 protein. Of approximately 410,000 distinct CDR3 sequences listed, 15% are singletons. Sequenced input: peripheral blood. The receptors come from a woman aged 18-29 years with stable Graves' hyperthyroidism. CDR3s leave out the opening cysteine and the closing phenylalanine or tryptophan. Fields, in order: CDR3 length, V gene, CDR3 protein.

CDR3 length: 12; V gene: TRBV9; CDR3 protein: ASSVDQGAGGYT
CDR3 length: 14; V gene: TRBV19; CDR3 protein: ASSIESGGYNQPQH
CDR3 length: 10; V gene: TRBV7-2; CDR3 protein: ATTGQGYEQY
CDR3 length: 12; V gene: TRBV20-1; CDR3 protein: SARGGESDTEAF
CDR3 length: 11; V gene: TRBV12-3/TRBV12-4; CDR3 protein: ASSLSISYGYT
CDR3 length: 8; V gene: TRBV7-9; CDR3 protein: ATRGTEAF
CDR3 length: 14; V gene: TRBV5-1; CDR3 protein: ASSLVRGSSNTEAF
CDR3 length: 12; V gene: TRBV12-3/TRBV12-4; CDR3 protein: ASSSRPSGETQY
CDR3 length: 11; V gene: TRBV4-2; CDR3 protein: SSSQDVDTEAF
CDR3 length: 14; V gene: TRBV19; CDR3 protein: DSSIRTERDNYGYT
CDR3 length: 11; V gene: TRBV28; CDR3 protein: ASRAGNQETQY
CDR3 length: 14; V gene: TRBV7-9; CDR3 protein: ASSSPMGGLYNEQF
CDR3 length: 14; V gene: TRBV13; CDR3 protein: ASSLHGYTPMSPLH
CDR3 length: 13; V gene: TRBV19; CDR3 protein: ASSPSPGGRAEAF
CDR3 length: 12; V gene: TRBV6-1; CDR3 protein: ATQEPANSGDLF
CDR3 length: 11; V gene: TRBV29-1; CDR3 protein: SVGQGTSYEQY
CDR3 length: 13; V gene: TRBV7-9; CDR3 protein: ASSFSMTGRTEAF
CDR3 length: 11; V gene: TRBV6-1; CDR3 protein: ASMRTKGETQY
CDR3 length: 13; V gene: TRBV11-1; CDR3 protein: ASSLADRGNEKLF
CDR3 length: 11; V gene: TRBV6-4; CDR3 protein: ASSLSQGSPLH
CDR3 length: 13; V gene: TRBV10-1; CDR3 protein: ASSDPSGGQETQY
CDR3 length: 16; V gene: TRBV11-1; CDR3 protein: ASSSPRTGGLAKNIKY
CDR3 length: 13; V gene: TRBV19; CDR3 protein: ASSPRRAKNTEAF
CDR3 length: 14; V gene: TRBV11-3; CDR3 protein: ASSRETGGASYEQY
CDR3 length: 14; V gene: TRBV6-1; CDR3 protein: ASNPPGVSGANVLT
CDR3 length: 13; V gene: TRBV6-1; CDR3 protein: ASKQNFYSNQPQH
CDR3 length: 13; V gene: TRBV20-1; CDR3 protein: SARRGGRSPYEQY
CDR3 length: 11; V gene: TRBV7-2; CDR3 protein: ASSSRTGPPLH
CDR3 length: 11; V gene: TRBV28; CDR3 protein: ASSLTGTTEAF
CDR3 length: 12; V gene: TRBV27; CDR3 protein: ASSLQGGNYGYT
CDR3 length: 13; V gene: TRBV25-1; CDR3 protein: ASSDPQHNTGELF
CDR3 length: 12; V gene: TRBV29-1; CDR3 protein: SVEEADRGDEQY
CDR3 length: 13; V gene: TRBV12-5; CDR3 protein: ASGLSGVGNQPQH
CDR3 length: 12; V gene: TRBV15; CDR3 protein: ATSARTGVSPLH
CDR3 length: 15; V gene: TRBV24-1; CDR3 protein: ATSDRTPTQNTGELF
CDR3 length: 8; V gene: TRBV29-1; CDR3 protein: SVRTDGYT
CDR3 length: 13; V gene: TRBV19; CDR3 protein: ASSDASFNNSPLH
CDR3 length: 12; V gene: TRBV6-5; CDR3 protein: ASSYQGRNQPQH
CDR3 length: 12; V gene: TRBV5-1; CDR3 protein: ASSIGLLNTEAF
CDR3 length: 12; V gene: TRBV20-1; CDR3 protein: SAREGPGYTEAF
CDR3 length: 11; V gene: TRBV7-3; CDR3 protein: ASSLGQGNKQY
CDR3 length: 17; V gene: TRBV6-2/TRBV6-3; CDR3 protein: ASSYGGVTITGVGTEAF
CDR3 length: 15; V gene: TRBV4-1; CDR3 protein: ASSQDQLRDWNTEAF
CDR3 length: 11; V gene: TRBV29-1; CDR3 protein: SVRRGANYGYT
CDR3 length: 12; V gene: TRBV9; CDR3 protein: ASSPTTGNTEAF
CDR3 length: 9; V gene: TRBV6-2/TRBV6-3; CDR3 protein: ASRHTYEAF
CDR3 length: 13; V gene: TRBV12-3/TRBV12-4; CDR3 protein: ASSPRTGGLSPLH
CDR3 length: 11; V gene: TRBV7-9; CDR3 protein: ASSGGVGYEQY
CDR3 length: 7; V gene: TRBV28; CDR3 protein: ASSCEQY
CDR3 length: 15; V gene: TRBV4-1; CDR3 protein: ASSQRTSGLGAGELF
CDR3 length: 12; V gene: TRBV6-5; CDR3 protein: ASSYRDRENEAF
CDR3 length: 11; V gene: TRBV25-1; CDR3 protein: ASSEWAAYGYT
CDR3 length: 13; V gene: TRBV11-3; CDR3 protein: ASTLGGDSSYEQY